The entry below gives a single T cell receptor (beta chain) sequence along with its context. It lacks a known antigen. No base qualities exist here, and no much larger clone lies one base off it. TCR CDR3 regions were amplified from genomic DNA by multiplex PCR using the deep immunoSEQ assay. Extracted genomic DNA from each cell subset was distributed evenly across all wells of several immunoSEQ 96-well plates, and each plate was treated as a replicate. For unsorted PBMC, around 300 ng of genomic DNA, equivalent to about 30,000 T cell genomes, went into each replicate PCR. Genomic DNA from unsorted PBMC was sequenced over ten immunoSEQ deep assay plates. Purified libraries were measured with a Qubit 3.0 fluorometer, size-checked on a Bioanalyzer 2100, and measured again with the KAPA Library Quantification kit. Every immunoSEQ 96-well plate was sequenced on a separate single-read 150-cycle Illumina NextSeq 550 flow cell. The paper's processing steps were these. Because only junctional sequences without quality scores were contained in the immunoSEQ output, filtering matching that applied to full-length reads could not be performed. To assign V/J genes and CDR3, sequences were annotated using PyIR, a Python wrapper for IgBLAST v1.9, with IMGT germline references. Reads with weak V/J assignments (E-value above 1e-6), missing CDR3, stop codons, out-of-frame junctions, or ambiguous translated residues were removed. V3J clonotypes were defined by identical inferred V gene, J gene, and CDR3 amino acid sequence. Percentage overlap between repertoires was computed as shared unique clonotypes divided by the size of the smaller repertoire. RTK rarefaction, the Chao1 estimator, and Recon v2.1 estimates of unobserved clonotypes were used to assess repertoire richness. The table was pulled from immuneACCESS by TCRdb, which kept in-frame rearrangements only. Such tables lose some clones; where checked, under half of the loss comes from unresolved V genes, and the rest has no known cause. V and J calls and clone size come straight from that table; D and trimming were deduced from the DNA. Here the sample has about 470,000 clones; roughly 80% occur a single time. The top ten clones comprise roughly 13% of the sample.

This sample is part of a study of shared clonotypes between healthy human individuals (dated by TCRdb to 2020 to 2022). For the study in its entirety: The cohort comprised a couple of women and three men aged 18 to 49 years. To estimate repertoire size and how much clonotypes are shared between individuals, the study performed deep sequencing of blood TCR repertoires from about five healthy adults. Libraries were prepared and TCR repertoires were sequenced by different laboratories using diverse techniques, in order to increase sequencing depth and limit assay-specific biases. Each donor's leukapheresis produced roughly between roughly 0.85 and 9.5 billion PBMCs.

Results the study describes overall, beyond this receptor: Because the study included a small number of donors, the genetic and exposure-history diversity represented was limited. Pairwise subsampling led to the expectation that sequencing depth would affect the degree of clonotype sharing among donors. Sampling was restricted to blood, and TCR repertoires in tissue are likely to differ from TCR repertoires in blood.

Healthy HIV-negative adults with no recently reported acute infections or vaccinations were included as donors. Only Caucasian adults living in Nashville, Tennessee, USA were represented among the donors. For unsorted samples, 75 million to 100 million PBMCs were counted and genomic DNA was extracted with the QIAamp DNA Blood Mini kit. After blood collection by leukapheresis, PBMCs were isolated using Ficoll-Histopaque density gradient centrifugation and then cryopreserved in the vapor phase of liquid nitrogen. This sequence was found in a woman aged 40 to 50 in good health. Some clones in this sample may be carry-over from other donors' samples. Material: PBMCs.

The CDR3 region: CASSTPNYEQYF. The nucleotide sequence reads TGTGCCAGCTCAACCCCAAATTACGAGCAGTACTTC. In this chain, TRBV18 is recombined with TRBJ2-7, with no confident D gene call. From the germline V gene, CDR1 is KGHSH and CDR2 is LQKENI. The CDR3 holds 12 amino acids from the cysteine to the phenylalanine. Kept here is only the CDR3 DNA, which spans 36 bases and is read in frame from base 1. V lost 5 bases and J lost 4 bases; the stretch between them is 9 bases long.